This is a list of T cell receptor beta chains from one sample in a study of OX40 agonist ivuxolimab in advanced cancers. Assay: immunoSEQ multiplex PCR; the TCRdb copy retains only in-frame clones and omits some. There are 55,000 to 80,000 clones in the sample; 80% to 90% occur only once, and over 2% lies in the top ten. The sequences come from CD4+ or CD8+ T cells sorted from blood, collected in a trial of the OX40 agonist ivuxolimab. Source of these receptors: an adult with an advanced solid tumor such as melanoma, head and neck, liver or kidney cancer. Both conserved end residues are part of each CDR3. D genes are given only for firm matches. Not every row has a clone size; where given, it reads once, few, many or a size class.

j_gene | v_gene | abundance | d_gene | CDR3aa | CDR3nt
TRBJ2-4 | TRBV28 | . | TRBD1 | CASSLDRVGNIQYF | TGTGCCAGCAGCCTGGACAGGGTAGGAAACATTCAGTACTTC
TRBJ1-3 | TRBV2 | . | TRBD1 | CASSARGSQAFSGNTIYF | TGTGCCAGCAGTGCCAGGGGGTCACAGGCCTTCTCTGGAAACACCATATATTTT
TRBJ1-4 | TRBV6-6 | once | TRBD1 | CATLQQGTYEKLFF | TGTGCCACCCTTCAACAGGGGACATACGAAAAACTGTTTTTT
TRBJ1-2 | TRBV30 | . | . | CAWSVAGGMSYGYTF | TGTGCCTGGAGTGTGGCTGGGGGCATGAGCTATGGCTACACCTTC
TRBJ2-7 | TRBV6-1 | . | . | CASSEALLGEQYF | TGTGCCAGCAGTGAAGCGCTTCTGGGGGAGCAGTACTTC
TRBJ2-2 | TRBV5-1 | . | . | CASSLSGTSLNTGELFF | TGCGCCAGCAGCTTATCCGGGACTTCTTTAAACACCGGGGAGCTGTTTTTT
TRBJ1-1 | TRBV5-1 | . | TRBD1 | CASTGQMNTEAFF | TGCGCCAGCACGGGACAGATGAACACTGAAGCTTTCTTT
TRBJ2-5 | TRBV5-4 | . | . | CASSLVGAGQETQYF | TGTGCCAGCAGCTTGGTGGGGGCCGGTCAAGAGACCCAGTACTTC
TRBJ1-1 | TRBV7-9 | . | . | CASSLGGTNTEAFF | TGTGCCAGCAGCTTAGGGGGGACTAACACTGAAGCTTTCTTT
TRBJ1-2 | TRBV5-4 | . | TRBD1 | CASRSVTGDYGYTF | TGTGCCAGCAGGTCGGTGACAGGGGACTATGGCTACACCTTC
TRBJ1-5 | TRBV25-1 | . | . | CASSEWGDNQPQHF | TGTGCCAGCAGTGAATGGGGAGATAATCAGCCCCAGCATTTT
TRBJ1-3 | TRBV28 | . | . | CASSLFPTSGNTIYF | TGTGCCAGCAGTTTATTCCCCACCTCTGGAAACACCATATATTTT
TRBJ2-1 | TRBV29-1 | few | . | CSVDRGLSSRDEQFF | TGCAGCGTTGATCGGGGACTCTCCTCTAGGGATGAGCAGTTCTTC
TRBJ1-1 | TRBV5-1 | once | . | CASSLAGPAGGEAFF | TGCGCCAGCAGCTTGGCAGGTCCCGCCGGGGGTGAAGCTTTCTTT
TRBJ2-2 | TRBV7-9 | . | TRBD2 | CASSSGLARGELFF | TGTGCCAGCAGCTCGGGACTAGCTAGGGGGGAGCTGTTTTTT
TRBJ2-7 | TRBV30 | . | . | CAWSVPIFGVGGYEQYF | TGTGCCTGGAGTGTACCTATTTTTGGGGTCGGAGGCTACGAGCAGTACTTC
TRBJ2-3 | TRBV5-1 | . | TRBD1 | CASSLQGSADTQYF | TGCGCCAGCAGCCTACAGGGGAGTGCAGATACGCAGTATTTT
TRBJ2-5 | TRBV4-2 | . | . | CASSQAAGVQETQYF | TGTGCCAGCAGCCAAGCAGCAGGGGTACAAGAGACCCAGTACTTC
TRBJ1-1 | TRBV6-1 | . | . | CASREGGEQAFF | TGTGCCAGCCGTGAGGGAGGGGAACAGGCTTTCTTT
TRBJ2-3 | TRBV28 | . | TRBD2 | CASSSGQILGLAEYTDTQYF | TGTGCCAGCAGTTCTGGCCAGATCCTGGGACTAGCGGAATACACAGATACGCAGTATTTT
TRBJ2-7 | TRBV2 | . | TRBD2 | CASTPPLAGGTSYEQYF | TGTGCCAGCACGCCCCCCTTAGCGGGGGGAACCTCCTACGAGCAGTACTTC
TRBJ1-5 | TRBV30 | . | TRBD1 | CAWRAGTGRPQHF | TGTGCCTGGAGAGCCGGGACAGGGCGTCCCCAGCATTTT
TRBJ2-5 | TRBV5-1 | . | . | CASSLEGLPYF | TGCGCCAGCAGCTTGGAAGGCCTCCCGTACTTC
TRBJ2-2 | TRBV28 | . | TRBD2 | CASSLPIGASGHTGELFF | TGTGCCAGCAGTCTCCCGATTGGGGCTAGCGGACACACCGGGGAGCTGTTTTTT
TRBJ2-3 | TRBV2 | . | TRBD2 | CASSVLAGFTDTQYF | TGTGCCAGCAGTGTTTTAGCGGGGTTCACAGATACGCAGTATTTT
TRBJ2-1 | TRBV6-1 | . | . | CASTFTGMGHNEQFF | TGTGCCAGCACCTTCACAGGGATGGGGCACAATGAGCAGTTCTTC
TRBJ2-7 | TRBV18 | once | TRBD1 | CASSPGGHEQYF | TGTGCCAGCTCTCCAGGGGGCCACGAGCAGTACTTC
TRBJ2-5 | TRBV11-3 | . | . | CASSLSGREETQYF | TGTGCCAGCAGCTTATCCGGCAGGGAAGAGACCCAGTACTTC
TRBJ1-2 | TRBV27 | . | . | CASSFRDLNYGYTF | TGTGCCAGCAGTTTCCGTGACTTAAACTATGGCTACACCTTC
TRBJ2-1 | TRBV15 | . | TRBD2 | CATSSDWGTSGSYNEQFF | TGTGCCACCAGCAGCGATTGGGGGACTAGCGGTAGCTACAATGAGCAGTTCTTC
TRBJ2-7 | TRBV7-2 | . | . | CASSLYVEQYF | TGTGCCAGCAGCTTATACGTCGAGCAGTACTTC
TRBJ2-1 | TRBV4-1 | . | TRBD2 | CASSQALAALNEQFF | TGCGCCAGCAGCCAAGCACTAGCGGCCCTCAATGAGCAGTTCTTC
TRBJ1-4 | TRBV19 | . | TRBD1 | CASSDRGRNEKLFF | TGTGCCAGTAGCGACAGGGGAAGAAATGAAAAACTGTTTTTT
TRBJ1-5 | TRBV4-1 | . | . | CASSQDTRIPQHF | TGCGCCAGCAGCCAAGATACCAGGATTCCCCAGCATTTT
TRBJ2-3 | TRBV30 | . | . | CASPGPTTDTQYF | TGTGCCTCTCCGGGACCAACCACAGATACGCAGTATTTT
TRBJ1-4 | TRBV7-2 | . | . | CASSLRRRDEKLFF | TGTGCCAGCAGCCTCAGGCGGAGGGATGAAAAACTGTTTTTT
TRBJ1-1 | TRBV5-1 | . | . | CASSLEAGLEAFF | TGCGCCAGCAGCTTGGAGGCTGGGCTTGAAGCTTTCTTT
TRBJ2-1 | TRBV25-1 | . | . | CASSESLLGGRDEQFF | TGTGCCAGCAGTGAATCCCTACTGGGGGGGCGGGATGAGCAGTTCTTC
TRBJ2-7 | TRBV7-2 | once | . | CASSFGSPPYEQYF | TGTGCCAGCAGCTTCGGTTCCCCCCCCTACGAGCAGTACTTC
TRBJ2-7 | TRBV30 | . | . | CAWSLGRIYEQYF | TGTGCCTGGAGTCTGGGGAGAATCTACGAGCAGTACTTC
TRBJ2-5 | TRBV7-2 | . | . | CASTPGQVYETQYF | TGTGCCAGCACCCCGGGGCAGGTGTACGAGACCCAGTACTTC
TRBJ2-7 | TRBV7-2 | . | TRBD1 | CASSLNRGPYEQYF | TGTGCCAGCAGCTTAAACAGGGGGCCCTACGAGCAGTACTTC
TRBJ1-4 | TRBV18 | . | . | CASSPGGNSEKLFF | TGTGCCAGCTCACCAGGGGGAAATAGTGAAAAACTGTTTTTT
TRBJ2-1 | TRBV5-1 | . | TRBD2 | CASSLLASGSNEQFF | TGCGCCAGCAGCTTGTTGGCTAGCGGGAGCAATGAGCAGTTCTTC
TRBJ2-5 | TRBV7-9 | once | . | CASSLGTVQETQYF | TGTGCCAGCAGCTTAGGGACAGTCCAAGAGACCCAGTACTTC
TRBJ1-1 | TRBV7-2 | . | . | CASSSRGRANTEAFF | TGTGCCAGCAGCTCAAGGGGCCGGGCGAACACTGAAGCTTTCTTT
TRBJ2-7 | TRBV28 | . | . | CASSRGDLYEQYF | TGTGCCAGCAGCCGCGGGGACCTCTACGAGCAGTACTTC
TRBJ1-1 | TRBV9 | . | TRBD1 | CAGPHRGDMNTEAFF | TGTGCCGGCCCTCACAGGGGGGACATGAACACTGAAGCTTTCTTT
TRBJ2-1 | TRBV11-2 | . | . | CASSLEGASPSYNEQFF | TGTGCCAGCAGCTTAGAGGGGGCTAGCCCGTCCTACAATGAGCAGTTCTTC
TRBJ1-1 | TRBV29-1 | . | . | CSVEGPEGGNTEAFF | TGCAGCGTTGAGGGTCCCGAAGGGGGGAACACTGAAGCTTTCTTT